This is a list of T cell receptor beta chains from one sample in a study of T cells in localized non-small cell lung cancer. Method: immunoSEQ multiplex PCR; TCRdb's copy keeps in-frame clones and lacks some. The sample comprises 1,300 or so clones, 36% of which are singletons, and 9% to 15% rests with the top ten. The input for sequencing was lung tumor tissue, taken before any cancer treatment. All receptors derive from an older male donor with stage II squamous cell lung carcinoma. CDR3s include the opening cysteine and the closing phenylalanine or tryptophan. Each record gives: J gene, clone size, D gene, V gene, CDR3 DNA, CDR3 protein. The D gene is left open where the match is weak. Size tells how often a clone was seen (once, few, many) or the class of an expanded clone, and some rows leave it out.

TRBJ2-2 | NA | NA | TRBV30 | TGTGCCTGGAGTCGGGAAACAGCGAACACCGGGGAGCTGTTTTTT | CAWSRETANTGELFF
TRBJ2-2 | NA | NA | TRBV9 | TGTGCCAGCAGTGAAGGGTCGTACACCGGGGAGCTGTTTTTT | CASSEGSYTGELFF
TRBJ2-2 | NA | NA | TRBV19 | TGTGCCAGTGGAGGGCGAGGGGACACCGGGGAGCTGTTTTTT | CASGGRGDTGELFF
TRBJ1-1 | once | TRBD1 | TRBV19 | TGTGCCAGTAGCATCAGGGGGCAGGGGAACACTGAAGCTTTCTTT | CASSIRGQGNTEAFF
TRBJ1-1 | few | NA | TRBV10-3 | TGTGCCAGCTCATTTGGGGGGGGCAGCACTGAAGCTTTCTTT | CASSFGGGSTEAFF
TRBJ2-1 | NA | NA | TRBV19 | TGTGCCAGTAGTATTAGCGGCGGAAGCTCCTACAATGAGCAGTTCTTC | CASSISGGSSYNEQFF
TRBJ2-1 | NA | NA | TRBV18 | TGTGCCAGCTCACCGGTCGCACGAATCAATGAGCAGTTCTTC | CASSPVARINEQFF
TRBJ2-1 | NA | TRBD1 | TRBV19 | TGTGCCAGTAGTCTCCGGGACAGGGTCAATGAGCAGTTCTTC | CASSLRDRVNEQFF
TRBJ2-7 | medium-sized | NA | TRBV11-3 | TGTGCCAGCAGCTCCAGGGGGGTTACTTACGAGCAGTACTTC | CASSSRGVTYEQYF
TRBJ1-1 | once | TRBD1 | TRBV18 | TGTGCCAGCTCACCACCGGGGACAGCCGGCCACCATTTT | CASSPPGTAGHHF
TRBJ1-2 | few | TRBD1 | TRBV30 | TGTGCCTGGAGTGTCCCGGGACAGGTACATCTTGGCTACACCTTC | CAWSVPGQVHLGYTF
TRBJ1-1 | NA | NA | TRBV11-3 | TGTGCCAGCAGCCTATACGGGGGCGGGAACACTGAAGCTTTCTTT | CASSLYGGGNTEAFF
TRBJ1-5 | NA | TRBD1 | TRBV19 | TGTGCCAGTAGTGACTTCGGGACAGGTTTCAATCAGCCCCAGCATTTT | CASSDFGTGFNQPQHF
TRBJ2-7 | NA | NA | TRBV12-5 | TGTCCCGCTCGGTCTGGGCATTTCTACGAGCAGTACTTC | CPARSGHFYEQYF
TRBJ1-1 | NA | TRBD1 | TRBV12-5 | TGTGCTAGTGGTCATCAGGACAGGGGGGAAGCTTTCTTT | CASGHQDRGEAFF
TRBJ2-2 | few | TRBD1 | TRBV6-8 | TGTGCCAGCAGTGAGAGGACAGGGAACACCGGGGAGCTGTTTTTT | CASSERTGNTGELFF
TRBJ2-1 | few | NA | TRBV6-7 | TGTGCCAGCCGGAGGAGTTGGTACAATGAGCAGTTCTTC | CASRRSWYNEQFF
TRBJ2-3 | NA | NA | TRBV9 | TGTGCCAGCAGCGTAGCCTACACAGATACGCAGTATTTT | CASSVAYTDTQYF
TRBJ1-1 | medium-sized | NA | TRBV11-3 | TGTGCCAGCAGCGAGGGAACAGGGAACACTGAAGCTTTCTTT | CASSEGTGNTEAFF
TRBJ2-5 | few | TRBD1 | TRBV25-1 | TGTGCCAGCAGTGCAGGCAGGGGGTACCAAGAGACCCAGTACTTC | CASSAGRGYQETQYF
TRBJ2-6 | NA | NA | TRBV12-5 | TGTGCTAGTGGTCTCCTGTCTGGGGCCAACGTCCTGACTTTC | CASGLLSGANVLTF
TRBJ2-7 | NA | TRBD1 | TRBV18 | TGTGCCAGCTCGCAAAGTACACAGGGGAATGAGCAGTACTTC | CASSQSTQGNEQYF
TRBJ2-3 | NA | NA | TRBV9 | TGTGCCAGCAGCGTCGGCAGCACAGATACGCAGTATTTT | CASSVGSTDTQYF
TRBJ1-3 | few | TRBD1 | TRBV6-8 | TGTGCCAGCAGTTACTTGAAGCCGGGACAGTTCTCTGGAAACACCATATATTTT | CASSYLKPGQFSGNTIYF
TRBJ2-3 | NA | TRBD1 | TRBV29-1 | TGCAGCGTCGGACAGGTTAGAGATACGCAGTATTTT | CSVGQVRDTQYF
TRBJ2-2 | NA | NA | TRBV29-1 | TGCAGCGTTGGGGGGACAACGAACACCGGGGAGCTGTTTTTT | CSVGGTTNTGELFF
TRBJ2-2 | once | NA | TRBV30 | TGTGCCTGGAGCCACTTCTCGGGACTTTTTTTT | CAWSHFSGLFF
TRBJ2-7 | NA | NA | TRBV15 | TGTGCCACCAGCAGAGATTCGGACTTGAACTACGAGCAGTACTTC | CATSRDSDLNYEQYF
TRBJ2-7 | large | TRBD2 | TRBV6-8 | TGTGCCAGCAGTTATAGGAGGACTAGCGGCTACGAGCAGTACTTC | CASSYRRTSGYEQYF
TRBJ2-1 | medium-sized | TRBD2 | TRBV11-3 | TGTGCCAGCAGCTTAGTGGGCCAGCGGGGGGCCCCGGGTGAGCAGTTCTTC | CASSLVGQRGAPGEQFF
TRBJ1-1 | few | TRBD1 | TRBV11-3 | TGTGCCAGCAGCCTACCCGGGACAGGATACACTGAAGCTTTCTTT | CASSLPGTGYTEAFF
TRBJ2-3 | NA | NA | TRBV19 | TGTGCCAGTAGTCCTGGGACTCACATGGATACGCAGTATTTT | CASSPGTHMDTQYF
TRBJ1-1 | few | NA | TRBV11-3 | TGTGCCAGCAGCTTAGGTTCAGGGTGGGGCACTGAAGCTTTCTTT | CASSLGSGWGTEAFF
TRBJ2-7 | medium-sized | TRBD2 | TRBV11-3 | TGTGCCAGCAGCCCGACTAGCGGGAGCCACGAGCAGTACTTC | CASSPTSGSHEQYF
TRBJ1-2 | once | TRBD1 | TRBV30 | TGTGCCTGGAGTAGGACAGGGACTTCGGAGGGCTACACCTTC | CAWSRTGTSEGYTF
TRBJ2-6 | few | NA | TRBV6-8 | TGTGCCAGCAGTCTCGGAAGTGTGTCCGGGGCCAACGTCCTGACTTTC | CASSLGSVSGANVLTF
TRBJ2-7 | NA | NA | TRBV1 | TGCGCCAGCAGCCCTAACAACTACGAGCAGTACTTC | CASSPNNYEQYF
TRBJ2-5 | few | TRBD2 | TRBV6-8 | TGTGCCAGCAGTTACGGGACTAGCGGGAGTACAGAGACCCAGTACTTC | CASSYGTSGSTETQYF